This T cell receptor (beta chain) emerged from a study of blood T cell repertoires in COVID-19. Germline V gives CDR1 SNHLY, CDR2 FYNNEI. Trimming removed 7 bases at V and 2 bases at J, with 9 bases between. The CDR3 runs 12 residues. Per the original data handling: The authors estimated nucleated cell counts from reference gene primer amplification. Repertoires were generated with immunoSEQ multiplex PCR, while TCRdb's copy carries only in-frame clones and drops some. Clone size and the V and J calls come from that table; the DNA yielded D and trimming. The repertoire includes about 320,000 clones, about 82% of them detected once, and around 7.2% sits in the top ten.

Sequenced input: peripheral blood. This clonotype was obtained from a human donor in a cohort sampled during active COVID-19. The gene calls are TRBV2 and TRBJ2-7; maybe TRBD1 (5 bases). The CDR3 DNA sequence: TGTGCCAGCAATAGACAGCCCTACGAGCAGTACTTC. It yields the protein CASNRQPYEQYF.